The rows below give T cell receptor beta chains drawn from one sample of a study of cytomegalovirus exposure and HLA in healthy donors. Only in-frame clones appear in the TCRdb table, and some are missing; sequencing was by immunoSEQ multiplex PCR. The profile covers under 250,000 clones, with roughly 81% appearing a single time and roughly 1.2% taken by the ten largest. Sequenced input: PBMCs. The source is a woman in her 30s in good health and CMV-seronegative. The CDR3 runs from the conserved cysteine through the conserved F or W. The D gene is left open where the match is weak. Rows may omit the clone size; those that give it use once, few, many or a size class.

size: .; J: TRBJ1-2; D: TRBD1; V: TRBV15; CDR3: CATSSALGLVGQGYGYTF; DNA: TGTGCCACCAGCAGCGCATTGGGCCTCGTGGGACAGGGGTACGGCTACACCTTC
size: .; J: TRBJ1-4; D: .; V: TRBV2; CDR3: CASSEGGGNEKLFF; DNA: TGTGCCAGCAGTGAAGGGGGCGGAAATGAAAAACTGTTTTTT
size: .; J: TRBJ1-2; D: TRBD1; V: TRBV30; CDR3: CAWSNRGYYGYTF; DNA: TGTGCCTGGAGTAACAGGGGTTACTATGGCTACACCTTC
size: .; J: TRBJ2-7; D: TRBD2; V: TRBV19; CDR3: CASSRGLHSGREGYEQYF; DNA: TGTGCCAGTAGCCGAGGTTTACACTCGGGGCGGGAGGGCTACGAGCAGTACTTC
size: .; J: TRBJ2-7; D: TRBD2; V: TRBV5-1; CDR3: CASSLAPSGSSYEQYF; DNA: TGCGCCAGCAGCTTGGCCCCTAGCGGGAGTTCCTACGAGCAGTACTTC
size: .; J: TRBJ2-3; D: .; V: TRBV10-3; CDR3: CATLDLASTDTQYF; DNA: TGTGCCACCTTGGACTTAGCGAGCACAGATACGCAGTATTTT
size: .; J: TRBJ2-3; D: TRBD2; V: TRBV2; CDR3: CASSISGGTDTQYF; DNA: TGTGCCAGCAGTATTAGCGGGGGGACAGATACGCAGTATTTT
size: .; J: TRBJ1-6; D: TRBD1; V: TRBV5-1; CDR3: CASSNYPGQNSPLHF; DNA: TGCGCCAGCAGTAACTACCCGGGACAGAATTCACCCCTCCACTTT
size: .; J: TRBJ2-6; D: TRBD2; V: TRBV5-1; CDR3: CASSRPGTSGRALPGANVLTF; DNA: TGCGCCAGCAGCAGACCCGGGACTAGCGGGAGGGCCCTCCCTGGGGCCAACGTCCTGACTTTC
size: .; J: TRBJ2-7; D: .; V: TRBV14; CDR3: CASSSLGAGAPYEQYF; DNA: TGTGCCAGCAGCAGTTTGGGTGCGGGGGCGCCTTACGAGCAGTACTTC
size: .; J: TRBJ1-1; D: .; V: TRBV4-1; CDR3: CASSQEGGNTEAFF; DNA: TGCGCCAGCAGCCAAGAAGGAGGGAACACTGAAGCTTTCTTT
size: .; J: TRBJ2-2; D: TRBD2; V: TRBV6-4; CDR3: CASAAASGGANTGELFF; DNA: TGTGCCAGTGCGGCCGCGAGCGGGGGCGCGAACACCGGGGAGCTGTTTTTT
size: .; J: TRBJ2-2; D: .; V: TRBV5-6; CDR3: CASRRDSGYTGELFF; DNA: TGTGCCAGCAGACGGGACTCTGGGTACACCGGGGAGCTGTTTTTT
size: .; J: TRBJ2-1; D: TRBD2; V: TRBV5-1; CDR3: CASSQLAETYNEQFF; DNA: TGCGCCAGCAGTCAACTAGCGGAAACATACAATGAGCAGTTCTTC
size: .; J: TRBJ1-1; D: .; V: TRBV18; CDR3: CASSRSRATEAFF; DNA: TGTGCCAGCTCACGTTCGAGGGCCACTGAAGCTTTCTTT
size: .; J: TRBJ2-1; D: .; V: TRBV6-1; CDR3: CASSVGGSSYNEQFF; DNA: TGTGCCAGCAGTGTTGGCGGTAGCTCCTACAATGAGCAGTTCTTC
size: .; J: TRBJ2-1; D: TRBD2; V: TRBV5-4; CDR3: CASSRGLAAKSEQFF; DNA: TGTGCCAGCAGCCGGGGACTAGCGGCTAAAAGTGAGCAGTTCTTC
size: .; J: TRBJ1-2; D: TRBD1; V: TRBV28; CDR3: CASSLPLGQGARGYTF; DNA: TGTGCCAGCAGTTTGCCTCTGGGACAGGGGGCGCGAGGCTACACCTTC
size: .; J: TRBJ1-6; D: .; V: TRBV10-1; CDR3: CASSPDRNSPLHF; DNA: TGCGCCAGCAGCCCCGACAGGAACTCACCCCTCCACTTT
size: .; J: TRBJ1-5; D: .; V: TRBV2; CDR3: CASSLAGRGEPQHF; DNA: TGTGCCAGCTCCCTTGCGGGCAGGGGAGAGCCCCAGCATTTT
size: once; J: TRBJ2-5; D: .; V: TRBV29-1; CDR3: CSVVRAAGETQYF; DNA: TGCAGCGTTGTGCGGGCAGCCGGGGAGACCCAGTACTTC
size: once; J: TRBJ2-1; D: .; V: TRBV5-1; CDR3: CASSLVLYNEQFF; DNA: TGCGCCAGCAGCTTGGTCTTGTACAATGAGCAGTTCTTC
size: once; J: TRBJ2-1; D: TRBD2; V: TRBV7-7; CDR3: CASSLSGGAGNEQFF; DNA: TGTGCCAGCAGCTTAAGCGGGGGGGCCGGGAATGAGCAGTTCTTC
size: .; J: TRBJ2-3; D: TRBD1; V: TRBV7-9; CDR3: CASSWDRTGSRDTQYF; DNA: TGTGCCAGCAGCTGGGACAGGACAGGTTCGAGGGATACGCAGTATTTT
size: .; J: TRBJ2-7; D: TRBD2; V: TRBV27; CDR3: CASSRGTSGIYEQYF; DNA: TGTGCCAGCAGTCGGGGGACTAGCGGGATCTACGAGCAGTACTTC
size: .; J: TRBJ1-6; D: .; V: TRBV7-6; CDR3: CASSPRQLDNSPLHF; DNA: TGTGCCAGCAGCCCCCGACAGCTTGATAATTCACCCCTCCACTTT
size: once; J: TRBJ2-1; D: .; V: TRBV30; CDR3: CAWSFPGLGYNEQFF; DNA: TGTGCCTGGAGTTTTCCGGGACTCGGCTACAATGAGCAGTTCTTC
size: .; J: TRBJ1-4; D: TRBD1; V: TRBV28; CDR3: CASRGGQPNEKLFF; DNA: TGTGCCAGCAGGGGGGGACAGCCTAATGAAAAACTGTTTTTT
size: .; J: TRBJ2-3; D: .; V: TRBV5-1; CDR3: CASSLASTDTQYF; DNA: TGCGCCAGCAGCTTAGCTAGCACAGATACGCAGTATTTT
size: few; J: TRBJ2-7; D: TRBD2; V: TRBV2; CDR3: CASGTSGGSYEQYF; DNA: TGTGCCAGCGGCACTAGCGGGGGCTCCTACGAGCAGTACTTC
size: few; J: TRBJ2-7; D: .; V: TRBV18; CDR3: CASSPPESYEQYF; DNA: TGTGCCAGCTCACCGCCCGAGTCCTACGAGCAGTACTTC
size: once; J: TRBJ1-3; D: TRBD1; V: TRBV5-6; CDR3: CASSLRGWTGTTIYF; DNA: TGTGCCAGCAGCTTGAGGGGATGGACAGGGACCACCATATATTTT
size: .; J: TRBJ1-2; D: .; V: TRBV30; CDR3: CAWVAESGGRGYTF; DNA: TGTGCCTGGGTCGCGGAATCCGGAGGTCGTGGCTACACCTTC
size: .; J: TRBJ2-7; D: .; V: TRBV7-9; CDR3: CASSLWSSNEQYF; DNA: TGTGCCAGCAGCTTATGGTCGAGCAACGAGCAGTACTTC
size: .; J: TRBJ1-4; D: .; V: TRBV12-5; CDR3: CASGAQDSRGPLNEKLFF; DNA: TGTGCTAGTGGTGCCCAGGACAGTAGAGGACCCCTTAATGAAAAACTGTTTTTT
size: .; J: TRBJ1-1; D: .; V: TRBV7-9; CDR3: CASSLIGEEAFF; DNA: TGTGCCAGCAGCTTAATCGGGGAAGAAGCTTTCTTT
size: .; J: TRBJ1-1; D: .; V: TRBV5-1; CDR3: CASMITGLDTEAFF; DNA: TGCGCCAGCATGATCACAGGGCTGGACACTGAAGCTTTCTTT
size: once; J: TRBJ1-3; D: .; V: TRBV6-1; CDR3: CASSDRSASSGNTIYF; DNA: TGTGCCAGCAGTGATAGATCTGCGAGCTCTGGAAACACCATATATTTT
size: .; J: TRBJ1-5; D: .; V: TRBV19; CDR3: CASSIRDNSNQPQHF; DNA: TGTGCCAGTAGTATAAGGGACAATAGCAATCAGCCCCAGCATTTT
size: .; J: TRBJ1-1; D: .; V: TRBV5-4; CDR3: CASSFGVEAFF; DNA: TGTGCCAGCAGCTTCGGGGTTGAAGCTTTCTTT
size: .; J: TRBJ1-5; D: .; V: TRBV27; CDR3: CASSFRRGQPQHF; DNA: TGTGCCAGCAGTTTTAGGCGGGGTCAGCCCCAGCATTTT
size: .; J: TRBJ2-3; D: TRBD2; V: TRBV6-5; CDR3: CASSFSSGSGTDTQYF; DNA: TGTGCCAGCAGTTTTAGTAGCGGGAGTGGCACAGATACGCAGTATTTT
size: .; J: TRBJ2-3; D: .; V: TRBV30; CDR3: CAWSVLAVDTQYF; DNA: TGTGCCTGGAGTGTACTCGCCGTAGATACGCAGTATTTT
size: .; J: TRBJ2-7; D: .; V: TRBV19; CDR3: CASSIDLFTAGPQGYEQYF; DNA: TGTGCCAGTAGTATAGATCTATTTACAGCAGGACCTCAGGGGTACGAGCAGTACTTC
size: .; J: TRBJ2-3; D: .; V: TRBV27; CDR3: CASRWTASTDTQYF; DNA: TGTGCCAGCAGATGGACAGCTTCCACAGATACGCAGTATTTT